What follows are 2 T cell receptor beta chains derived from one specimen sequenced in a study of cytomegalovirus exposure and HLA in healthy donors. Amplification used 60 Vbeta primers and 13 Jbeta primers. Sequenced by immunoSEQ multiplex PCR; TCRdb stores in-frame clones only, minus some. The data show roughly 130,000 clones, about 82% seen once. The material sequenced was PBMCs. These TCRs come from a man aged 25 to 40 in good health and CMV-seronegative.

The chain employs TRBV5-1 and TRBJ1-4; D is unresolved. In germline, CDR1 is SGHRS, CDR2 YFSETQ. V shed 4 bases and J shed 5 bases, with 12 bases lying between them. There are 14 residues in the CDR3. The CDR3 loop reads CASSQDHRNEKLFF. As DNA, the CDR3 is TGCGCCAGCAGCCAGGATCATCGGAATGAAAAACTGTTTTTT.

This clone has only one observation. The chain carries TRBV30 and TRBJ2-3, with 7 bases aligning to TRBD2. V lost 3 bases to trimming and J lost 7 bases; unmatched junction nucleotides: 7. Germline V gene data show CDR1 as GTSNPN and CDR2 as SVGIG (reference sequence). This CDR3 has 13 amino acids. CDR3: CAWSASSGNTQYF. The CDR3 nucleotides are TGTGCCTGGAGCGCTTCTAGCGGCAATACGCAGTATTTT.